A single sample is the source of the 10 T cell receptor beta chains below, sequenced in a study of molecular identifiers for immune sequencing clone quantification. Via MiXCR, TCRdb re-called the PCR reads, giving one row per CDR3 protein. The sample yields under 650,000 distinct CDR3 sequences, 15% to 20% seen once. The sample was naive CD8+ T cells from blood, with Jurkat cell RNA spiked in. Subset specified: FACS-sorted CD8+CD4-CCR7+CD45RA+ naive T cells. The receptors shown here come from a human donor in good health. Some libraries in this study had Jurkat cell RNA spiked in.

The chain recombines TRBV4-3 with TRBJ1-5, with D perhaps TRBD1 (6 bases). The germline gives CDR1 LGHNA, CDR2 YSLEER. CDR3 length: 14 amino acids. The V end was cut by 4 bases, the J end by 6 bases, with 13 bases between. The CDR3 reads CASSRDTGSQPQHF. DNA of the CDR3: TGCGCCAGCAGCCGAGATACAGGGAGTCAGCCCCAGCATTTT.

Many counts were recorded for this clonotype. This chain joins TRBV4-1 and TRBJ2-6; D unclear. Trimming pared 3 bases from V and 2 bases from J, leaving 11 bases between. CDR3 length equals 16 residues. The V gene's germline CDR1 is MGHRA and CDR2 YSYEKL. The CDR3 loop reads CASSQPDTPGANVLTF. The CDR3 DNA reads TGCGCCAGCAGCCAGCCAGACACCCCTGGGGCCAACGTCCTGACTTTC.

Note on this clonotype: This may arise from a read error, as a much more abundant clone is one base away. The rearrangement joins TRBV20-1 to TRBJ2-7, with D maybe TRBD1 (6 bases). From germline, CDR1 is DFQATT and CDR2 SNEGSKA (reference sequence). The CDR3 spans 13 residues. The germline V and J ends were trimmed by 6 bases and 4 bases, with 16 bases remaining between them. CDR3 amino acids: CSARAQDRYEQYF. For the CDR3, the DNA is TGCAGTGCCCGAGCCCAGGACAGATACGAGCAGTACTTC.

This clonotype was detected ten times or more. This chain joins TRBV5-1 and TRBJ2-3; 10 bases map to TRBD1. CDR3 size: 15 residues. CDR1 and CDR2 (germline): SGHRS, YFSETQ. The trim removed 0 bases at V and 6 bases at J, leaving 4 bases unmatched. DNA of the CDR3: TGCGCCAGCAGCTTGGGACAGGGGGCGTTGGATACGCAGTATTTT. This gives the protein CASSLGQGALDTQYF. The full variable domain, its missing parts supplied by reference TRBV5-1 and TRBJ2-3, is KAGVTQTPRYLIKTRGQQVTLSCSPISGHRSVSWYQQTPGQGLQFLFEYFSETQRNKGNFPGRFSGRQFSNSRSEMNVSTLELGDSALYLCASSLGQGALDTQYFGPGTRLTVL.

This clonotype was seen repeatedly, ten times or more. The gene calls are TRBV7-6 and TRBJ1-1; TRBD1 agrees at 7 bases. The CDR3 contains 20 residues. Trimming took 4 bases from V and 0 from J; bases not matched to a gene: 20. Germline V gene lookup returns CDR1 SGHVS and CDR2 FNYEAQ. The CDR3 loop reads CASSSQVQGQLVEVNTEAFF. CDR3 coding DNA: TGTGCCAGCAGCTCACAAGTCCAGGGACAGTTAGTAGAAGTGAACACTGAAGCTTTCTTT.

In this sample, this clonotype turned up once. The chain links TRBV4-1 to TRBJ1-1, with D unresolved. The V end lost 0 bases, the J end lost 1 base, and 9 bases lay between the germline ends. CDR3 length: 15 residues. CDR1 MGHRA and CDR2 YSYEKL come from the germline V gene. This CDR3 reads CASSQDHQANTEAFF. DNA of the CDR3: TGCGCCAGCAGCCAAGATCACCAGGCGAACACTGAAGCTTTCTTT.

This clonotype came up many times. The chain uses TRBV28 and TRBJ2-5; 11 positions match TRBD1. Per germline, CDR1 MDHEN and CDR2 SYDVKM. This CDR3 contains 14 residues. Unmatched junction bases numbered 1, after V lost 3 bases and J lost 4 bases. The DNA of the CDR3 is TGTGCCAGCAGTTTGGACAGGGGGCTAGAGACCCAGTACTTC. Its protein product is CASSLDRGLETQYF.

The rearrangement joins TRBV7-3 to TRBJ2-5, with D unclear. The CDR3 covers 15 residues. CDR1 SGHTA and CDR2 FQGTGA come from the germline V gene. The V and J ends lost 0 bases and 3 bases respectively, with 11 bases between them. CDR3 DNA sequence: TGTGCCAGCAGCTTAACTGGGCAGCAAAAAGAGACCCAGTACTTC. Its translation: CASSLTGQQKETQYF.

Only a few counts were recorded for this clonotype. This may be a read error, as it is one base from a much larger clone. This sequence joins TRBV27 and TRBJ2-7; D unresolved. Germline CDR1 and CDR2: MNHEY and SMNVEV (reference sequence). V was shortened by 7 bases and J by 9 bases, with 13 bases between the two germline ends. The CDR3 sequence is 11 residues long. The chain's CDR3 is CASTQGHAQYF. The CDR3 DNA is TGTGCCAGCACCCAAGGGCACGCGCAGTACTTC.

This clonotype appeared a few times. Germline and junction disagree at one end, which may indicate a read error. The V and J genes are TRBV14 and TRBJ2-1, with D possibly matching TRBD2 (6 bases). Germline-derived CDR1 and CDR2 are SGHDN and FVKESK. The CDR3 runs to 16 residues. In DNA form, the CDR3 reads TGTACCAGCAGCCCGAAAGACTGGGGAGGCCGGAGTGAGCAGTTCTTC. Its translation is CTSSPKDWGGRSEQFF.